This TCR beta chain emerged from a study of blood T cell repertoires in COVID-19. For the study at large: The United States, Italy and Spain were the sources of the acute and convalescent COVID-19 samples. In each case, the material was cDNA or gDNA derived from T cells, B-cell-depleted T cells, or PBMCs.

Per the original methods: From reference gene primer amplification, estimates of nucleated cell counts were derived. Data came from immunoSEQ multiplex PCR; TCRdb stores just in-frame clones and leaves some out. V, J and clone size were drawn from that table, and D and trimming were deduced from the DNA. This sample has tens of thousands of clones, with approximately 79% found just once. The ends were cut back, 4 bases at V and 13 bases at J, with 24 bases in the middle. The CDR3 consists of 15 residues. Per the germline V gene, CDR1 is SGHRS and CDR2 is YFSETQ. The receptor comes from a woman aged 50 to 65 with acute or convalescent COVID-19. Sequencing was carried out using peripheral blood. V is TRBV5-1 and J is TRBJ2-1, with a tentative D call TRBD2 (6 bases). The DNA of the CDR3 is TGCGCCAGCAGCCCAACCAACGGAGGGGCCTCACTTCAGTTCTTC. Encoded protein: CASSPTNGGASLQFF.